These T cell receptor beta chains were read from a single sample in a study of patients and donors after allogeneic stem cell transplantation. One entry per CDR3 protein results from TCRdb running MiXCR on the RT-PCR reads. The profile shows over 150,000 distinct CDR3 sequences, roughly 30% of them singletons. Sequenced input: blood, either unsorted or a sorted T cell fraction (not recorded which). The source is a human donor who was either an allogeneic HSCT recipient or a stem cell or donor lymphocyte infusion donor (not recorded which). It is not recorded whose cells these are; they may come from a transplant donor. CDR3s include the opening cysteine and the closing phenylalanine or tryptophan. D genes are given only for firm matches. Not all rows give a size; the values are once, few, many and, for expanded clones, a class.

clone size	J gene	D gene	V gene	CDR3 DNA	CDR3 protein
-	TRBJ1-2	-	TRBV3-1	TGTGCCAGCAGCCAAGTCCCCACAATGGAATACTATGGCTACACCTTC	CASSQVPTMEYYGYTF
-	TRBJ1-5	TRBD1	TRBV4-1	TGCGCCAGCAGCCCCAGACAGGGATTTCAGCCCCAGCATTTT	CASSPRQGFQPQHF
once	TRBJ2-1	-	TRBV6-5	TGTGCCAGCAGTTACTGGCAGGGGGGCGATGAGCAGTTCTTC	CASSYWQGGDEQFF
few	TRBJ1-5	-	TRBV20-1	TGCAGTGCTAGTAGGGGGGCCTGGAGCAATCAGCCCCAGCATTTT	CSASRGAWSNQPQHF
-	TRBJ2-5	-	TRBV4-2	TGTGCCAGCAGCCAAGATCCGGGTCCCTGGGAGACCCAGTACTTC	CASSQDPGPWETQYF
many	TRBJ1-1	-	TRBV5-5	TGTGCCAGCAGCTTGATTGGTCGGACTGAAGCTTTCTTT	CASSLIGRTEAFF
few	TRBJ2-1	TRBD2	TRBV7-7	TGTGCTAGCAGCTTAAGGGCGGGAGAGGAGGAGCAGTTCTTC	CASSLRAGEEEQFF
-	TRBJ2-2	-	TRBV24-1	TGTGCCACCAGTACCGCGGGGCCGTACACCGGGGAGCTGTTTTTT	CATSTAGPYTGELFF
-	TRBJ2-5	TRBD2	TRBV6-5	TGTGCCAGCACCCGGGGGGGGAGCCAGTACTTC	CASTRGGSQYF
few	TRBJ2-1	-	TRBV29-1	TGCAGCGTTGGGTCAGGGAAAGCCTACAATGAGCAGTTCTTC	CSVGSGKAYNEQFF
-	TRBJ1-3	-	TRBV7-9	TGTGCCAGCAGCCCCCGCTCGCAAAGCTCTGGAAACACCATATATTTT	CASSPRSQSSGNTIYF
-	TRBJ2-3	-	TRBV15	TGTGCCACCGGAACTAGCCCCTACACAGATACGCAGTATTTT	CATGTSPYTDTQYF
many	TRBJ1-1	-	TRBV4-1	TGCGCCAGCAGCCAAGAGGGAGGGACGAACACTGAAGCTTTCTTT	CASSQEGGTNTEAFF
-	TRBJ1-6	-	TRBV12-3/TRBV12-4	TGTGCCAGCAGTTTGGCAAATTCACCCCTCCACTTT	CASSLANSPLHF
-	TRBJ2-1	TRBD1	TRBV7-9	TGTGCCAGCAGCTTGGGACAGGGGCATGATAATGAGCAGTTCTTC	CASSLGQGHDNEQFF
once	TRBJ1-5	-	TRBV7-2	TGTGCCAGCAGCTTCCGGGGGGTCAATCAGCCCCAGCATTTT	CASSFRGVNQPQHF
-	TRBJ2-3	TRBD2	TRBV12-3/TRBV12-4	TGTGCCAGCAGTACATCCGGGACTAGCGGGACCTCAGATACGCAGTATTTT	CASSTSGTSGTSDTQYF
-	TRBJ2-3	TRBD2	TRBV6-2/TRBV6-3	TGTGCCAGCAGTTACTCGGGAGGGCCCGGAGATACGCAGTATTTT	CASSYSGGPGDTQYF
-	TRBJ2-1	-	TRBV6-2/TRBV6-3	TGTGCCAGCAGTTTTTGGGGTGAGCAGTTCTTC	CASSFWGEQFF
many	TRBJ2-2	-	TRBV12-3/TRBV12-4	TGTGCCAGCAGTCCCAGGGAGTTAGGGACCGGGGAGCTGTTTTTT	CASSPRELGTGELFF
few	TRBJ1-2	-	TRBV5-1	TGCGCCAGCAGCTTTTCAGGGGACTATGGCTACACCTTC	CASSFSGDYGYTF